This T cell receptor beta chain was identified during a study of hypomethylating agent response in myelodysplastic syndrome. Study overall: TET2 mutation, the most common, occurred in 5 of 11 patients. Study-wide results and limits: Across all patients and within response groups, hypomethylating treatment left richness, diversity and clonality without significant change.

No T-cell subset sorting was done; bone marrow was analyzed in bulk. Regarding this clone: As yet, its antigen is unknown.

Germline-derived CDR1 and CDR2 are PRHDT and FYEKMQ (reference sequence). V gave up 2 bases and J gave up 1 base, with 5 bases separating them. CDR3 size: 13 residues. Only in-frame clones appear in the TCRdb table, and some are missing; sequencing was by immunoSEQ multiplex PCR. The profile covers some 2,000 clones, with roughly 80% appearing a single time and under 20% taken by the ten largest. This chain connects TRBV13 to TRBJ2-5, with D unclear. The source of this sequence is a human donor with myelodysplastic syndrome. Sequenced material: bone marrow, taken before or after starting hypomethylating agent treatment for myelodysplastic syndrome (not recorded which). The CDR3 DNA follows: TGTGCCAGCAGCTTAAACGGCCAAGAGACCCAGTACTTC. It codes for CASSLNGQETQYF.